Presented here are 4 T cell receptor beta chains from one specimen sequenced in a study of CD8+ T cells in alopecia areata. RNA was isolated and reverse transcribed to cDNA, the sequencing template. Using immunoSEQ multiplex PCR, the repertoire was profiled, and TCRdb retains in-frame clones only, with some absent. The sample includes 130,000 to 150,000 clones, roughly half of them seen just once. The material was CD4+ T cells sorted from blood, obtained at week 0. These receptors all come from a human donor with alopecia areata.

The chain combines TRBV9 with TRBJ2-3; 10 bases map to TRBD2. The germline V gene has CDR1 SGDLS and CDR2 YYNGEE. The CDR3 length is 20 residues. V lost 1 base to trimming and J lost 0 bases; unmatched junction nucleotides: 14. DNA for the CDR3: TGTGCCAGCAGCGTAAATGTGTGGAGCGGGAGGGGGATTAGCACAGATACGCAGTATTTT. As protein: CASSVNVWSGRGISTDTQYF.

This rearrangement joins TRBV6-5 to TRBJ2-7; 10 nucleotides agree with TRBD2. Trimming took 8 bases from V and 2 from J; bases not matched to a gene: 6. Germline V gives CDR1 MNHEY, CDR2 SVGAGI. The CDR3 has 14 amino acids. CDR3 region: CASFRTSGTYEQYF. The CDR3 nucleotides are TGTGCCAGCTTTAGGACTAGCGGAACCTACGAGCAGTACTTC.

The chain combines TRBV6-5 with TRBJ2-1, with 11 bases fitting TRBD2. The CDR3 contains 16 residues. Unmatched junction bases numbered 4, after V lost 0 bases and J lost 6 bases. Germline CDR1 reads MNHEY; CDR2 reads SVGAGI. CDR3 region: CASSYSSGRAGNEQFF. DNA for the CDR3: TGTGCCAGCAGTTACTCTAGCGGGAGGGCCGGCAATGAGCAGTTCTTC.

The rearrangement uses TRBV5-4 and TRBJ2-6; D call uncertain. CDR1 and CDR2 (germline): SGHNT, YYREEE (reference sequence). This CDR3 region has 18 residues. With 4 bases removed from V and 0 bases from J, the gap between germline ends came to 17 bases. The CDR3 DNA reads as TGTGCCAGCAGCCTTGTTCGGCAGCTCGACTCTGGGGCCAACGTCCTGACTTTC. It yields the protein CASSLVRQLDSGANVLTF.